Included here is one TCR beta chain sequence, with context. This clone has a handful of counts. Its antigen is currently not known. Per-nucleotide qualities are absent, and no much larger clonotype sits a single base away. Separate from the roughly 650-subject first cohort, the validation cohort of about 130 subjects was the group to which the donors belonged. The sample belongs to a study of cytomegalovirus exposure and HLA in healthy donors (dated by TCRdb to between 2016 and 2019). About the study as a whole: The roughly 670 repertoires of the first cohort and the 95 to 150 validation repertoires were produced on the same platform, according to a later analysis. The study aimed to test whether cataloging public T cell receptors could reveal signatures of past pathogen exposure. A separate validation cohort of 100 to 150 different subjects was used in addition to the roughly 720-subject first cohort. High-throughput TCR immunosequencing, statistical association of individual TCRs with disease status, and machine learning were combined to predict cytomegalovirus infection status.

Preparation of the library involved the immunoSEQ multiplex PCR assay. For the original study's pipeline: A statistical classification framework was built for diagnosing cytomegalovirus status from the catalog of TCR beta chain sequences. TCRdb limited this immuneACCESS table to in-frame rearrangements with V and J called. A share of clones is missing; checked studies link under half to unresolved V genes, and the rest is unexplained. V and J calls and clone size come straight from that table; D and trimming were deduced from the DNA. For this sample the table gives about 240,000 clones, of which approximately 86% were detected only once. The ten largest clones represent less than 1.5% of the sample. Findings and caveats that apply to the study as a whole: In vitro tests confirmed that a few of the cytomegalovirus-associated TCR beta chains recognize cytomegalovirus antigens. In a later analysis, TCRs clustered in the first cohort were found to also tend to co-occur in the roughly 130 validation repertoires, with over 90% of cluster scores above 0. Across donors, most TCR sequences were observed very rarely, whereas some public TCRs were present in many individuals. According to the authors, the approach could potentially be generalized to other disease states and immunological phenotypes. The classifier was reported to diagnose cytomegalovirus status with high specificity and sensitivity in both the original and validation cohorts. In the study, approximately 160 TCR beta chains were listed as associated with cytomegalovirus. All 120 or so repertoires were used to score co-occurrence in the validation cohort in a later analysis, because that analysis had no HLA typing for the cohort.

The cysteine opens and the phenylalanine closes a CDR3 of 14 amino acids. Solely the CDR3 DNA is kept, with 42 bases framed from the first base. The germline V gene (reference sequence) sets CDR1 to SEHNR and CDR2 to FQNEAQ. The junction shows trimming of 5 bases on V and 2 bases on J, and the gene matches do not reach 2 bases of it. The V and J genes are TRBV7-9 and TRBJ2-7, with 11 middle bases fitting TRBD2. The source material was PBMCs. The TCR sequence derives from a woman aged 25 to 45 in good health and CMV-seropositive. This receptor carries the CDR3 CASSPGLAAYEQYF. The bases read TGTGCCAGCAGCCCGGGACTAGCGGCCTACGAGCAGTACTTC.